These T cell receptor beta chains were read from a single sample in a study of cytomegalovirus exposure and HLA in healthy donors. Sequencing used immunoSEQ multiplex PCR; TCRdb keeps in-frame clones, though not all of them. Of around 130,000 clones listed, around 80% are singletons. The sequencing input was PBMCs. Source of these receptors: a woman aged 18-35 years in good health and CMV-seropositive. CDR3s include the opening cysteine and the closing phenylalanine or tryptophan. The D gene is left open where the match is weak. Clone size is shown for a subset of rows, as once, few, many or a class of expanded clone.

clone_size	v_call	j_call	d_call	cdr3_nt	cdr3_aa
NA	TRBV19	TRBJ1-2	NA	TGTGCCAGTAGTATTGGAGGCGGGGACTATGGCTACACCTTC	CASSIGGGDYGYTF
few	TRBV19	TRBJ2-5	NA	TGTGCCAGTAGTACTTCGATGACATCAGGGGAGCAGTACTTC	CASSTSMTSGEQYF
NA	TRBV27	TRBJ2-7	NA	TGTGCCAGCAGTCCGCTCGCGGATGACTACGAGCAGTACTTC	CASSPLADDYEQYF
NA	TRBV27	TRBJ2-1	NA	TGTGCCAGCAGTTTATACCAACCCAGCTCCTACAATGAGCAGTTCTTC	CASSLYQPSSYNEQFF
NA	TRBV7-2	TRBJ1-3	TRBD1	TGTGCCAGCAGCTTGACAGGGTGGGGAAACACCATATATTTT	CASSLTGWGNTIYF
once	TRBV2	TRBJ1-4	NA	TGTGCCAGCAGTCGAGAGGTCAGGGCCGGTAATGAAAAACTGTTTTTT	CASSREVRAGNEKLFF
NA	TRBV7-3	TRBJ2-2	TRBD1	TGTGCCAGCAGCCTGACCCGGGACAGGGGGTTCGGGGAGCTGTTTTTT	CASSLTRDRGFGELFF
NA	TRBV5-1	TRBJ2-1	NA	TGCGCCAGCAGCCAGGGACAAATCAATGAGCAGTTCTTC	CASSQGQINEQFF
NA	TRBV25-1	TRBJ2-3	TRBD1	TGTGCCAGCAGTGGACAGGGCAGCACAGATACGCAGTATTTT	CASSGQGSTDTQYF
NA	TRBV5-4	TRBJ2-7	TRBD2	TGTGCCAGCAGCTCCGGACTAGCGGGGTCCTACGAGCAGTACTTC	CASSSGLAGSYEQYF
NA	TRBV29-1	TRBJ2-5	TRBD2	TGCAGCGTCAATGGGGGGCTAGCGGGGACCGAGACCCAGTACTTC	CSVNGGLAGTETQYF
NA	TRBV5-1	TRBJ2-5	NA	TGCGCCAGCAGCTTGGCCGGGACTGAAGAGACCCAGTACTTC	CASSLAGTEETQYF
few	TRBV5-1	TRBJ1-3	NA	TGCGCCAGCAGCTTGGGCCGGGGAAACACCATATATTTT	CASSLGRGNTIYF
NA	TRBV6-6	TRBJ1-6	TRBD1	TGTGCCAGCAAAACGGACAGGGGTAATTCACCCCTCCACTTT	CASKTDRGNSPLHF
NA	TRBV19	TRBJ2-5	TRBD1	TGTGCCAGTAGTTCCCGGGACAGGGGGCGAGAGACCCAGTACTTC	CASSSRDRGRETQYF
few	TRBV29-1	TRBJ1-1	NA	TGCAGCGTTGATCTAAGCGGGACTGAAGCTTTCTTT	CSVDLSGTEAFF
NA	TRBV28	TRBJ1-5	NA	TGTGCCAGCAGTCCCCTGGCGCGGGTTAGCAATCAGCCCCAGCATTTT	CASSPLARVSNQPQHF
NA	TRBV28	TRBJ2-1	TRBD2	TGTGCCAGCGGGTTAGCGGGGGGGCTGGAGCAGTTCTTC	CASGLAGGLEQFF
NA	TRBV2	TRBJ2-3	TRBD2	TGTGCCAGCAGTGGGGCGTCGGGACCACTAGCGAGCACAGATACGCAGTATTTT	CASSGASGPLASTDTQYF
NA	TRBV27	TRBJ2-7	TRBD2	TGTGCCAGCAGTTTCCTCGGGGGGAGCGAGCAGTACTTC	CASSFLGGSEQYF
once	TRBV19	TRBJ2-3	TRBD1	TGTGCCAGTAGCCGGGACAGGGAAACGTTTAGCACAGATACGCAGTATTTT	CASSRDRETFSTDTQYF
NA	TRBV7-3	TRBJ2-5	NA	TGTGCCAGCAGCTCCACGGGGCAAGAGACCCAGTACTTC	CASSSTGQETQYF
NA	TRBV2	TRBJ2-7	TRBD1	TGTGCCAGCAGGGGGACAGACTCCTACGAGCAGTACTTC	CASRGTDSYEQYF
once	TRBV20-1	TRBJ2-3	NA	TGCAGTGCTAGAACGGGGGAAACGCAGTATTTT	CSARTGETQYF
NA	TRBV27	TRBJ1-2	TRBD1	TGTGCCAGCAGGCCGACAGGGCAAAACTATGGCTACACCTTC	CASRPTGQNYGYTF
NA	TRBV30	TRBJ2-7	NA	TGTGCCTGGAGCGCGGGCTACGAGCAGTACTTC	CAWSAGYEQYF
NA	TRBV11-2	TRBJ2-1	TRBD2	TGTGCCAGCAGCTCCCCGGGGGGAGTTTCCTACAATGAGCAGTTCTTC	CASSSPGGVSYNEQFF
NA	TRBV11-2	TRBJ1-3	NA	TGTGCCAGCAGCTTAGACCCAGGGCTAGGAAACACCATATATTTT	CASSLDPGLGNTIYF
NA	TRBV4-1	TRBJ2-6	NA	TGCGCCAGCAGCCCCGCCCGGGGGGCCGGTGGGGCCAACGTCCTGACTTTC	CASSPARGAGGANVLTF